This T cell receptor beta chain was recovered during a study of T cell responses to AZD1222 COVID-19 vaccine. Study-wide results and caveats: Nearly half of unique spike-specific TCRs reportedly avoided B.1.351 and B.1.1.7 mutated regions. The breadth and depth of Spike-specific TCRs increased once two AZD1222 doses had been given. Donors, mostly white British, included more females; clonal diversity was possibly underestimated.

The method was immunoSEQ multiplex PCR; TCRdb's version includes in-frame clones alone and lacks a portion of them. Seen here are over 45,000 clones, approximately 85% observed once, and the top ten hold around 20%. On this clone: The antigen is unknown.

Germline V lookup: CDR1 ENHRY, CDR2 SYGVKD. The V and J ends lost 4 bases and 2 bases, in that order; junction bases with no gene match: 10. The CDR3 has 17 residues. This sequence originates from an adult in good health. The sample here was peripheral blood, taken on day 0 of MenACWY control vaccination. The gene calls are TRBV10-3 and TRBJ2-3; 9 nucleotides match TRBD2. CDR3 amino acids: CAISGRGLAGITDTQYF. CDR3 DNA: TGTGCCATCAGTGGTAGAGGGCTAGCGGGAATCACAGATACGCAGTATTTT.